This T cell receptor beta chain was retrieved from a study of beta chain features in type 1 diabetes. Whole-study results and caveats: Sequencing from cDNA could over-represent high-TCR-expressing cells.

With 6 bases removed from V and 5 bases from J, the gap between germline ends came to 13 bases. The CDR3 totals 13 residues. Germline CDR1 reads ENHRY; CDR2 reads SYGVKD. The whole isolated RNA underwent reverse transcription, so sequencing captured expressed TCRB transcripts. The data were produced by immunoSEQ multiplex PCR, yet TCRdb's version contains in-frame clones alone and is incomplete. The table records hundreds of thousands of clones, 10% to 15% of them present only once. This clone was seen only a few times. As yet, its antigen is unknown. Each of the sorted populations had a purity greater than 98%.

The receptor's source is a man younger than 30 in good health. The chain combines TRBV10-3 with TRBJ2-5, with D perhaps TRBD2 (5 bases). Sequencing input: naive CD4+ T cells from blood. CDR3 residues: CAIRGLAGETQYF. The DNA of the CDR3 is TGTGCCATCAGAGGGCTGGCGGGCGAGACCCAGTACTTC.